The rows below give T cell receptor beta chains drawn from one sample of a study of early stage breast cancer tumors. TCRdb's copy holds only in-frame clones and misses some; the assay was immunoSEQ multiplex PCR. The sample holds tens of thousands of clones, around 90% seen once. Sequencing input: blood. The receptors derive from a person aged 65-85 years with breast cancer. Both conserved end residues are part of each CDR3.

>TRBV11-3|TRBJ1-1
CASSLDGGRNTEAFF
>TRBV6-6|TRBJ2-1
CASSPDRPNEQFF
>TRBV5-1|TRBJ1-2
CASSLAQASYGYTF
>TRBV5-1|TRBJ2-5
CASTRYRELQETQYF
>TRBV21-1|TRBJ2-6
CASTPGHLSGANVLTF
>TRBV9|TRBJ2-7
CASSALAGAPGEQYF
>TRBV28|TRBJ2-7
CASSLTGDADYEQYF
>TRBV10-3|TRBJ2-2
CAISGTRGHTGELFF
>TRBV7-7|TRBJ1-2
CASSPPTGEGYTF
>TRBV6-5|TRBJ1-4
CASSYEHNEKLFF
>TRBV7-3|TRBJ2-3
CASSPRRTRGSDTQYF
>TRBV28|TRBJ1-2
CASSHPAPTPPYGYTF
>TRBV2|TRBJ1-2
CASSLQGSNYGYTF
>TRBV14|TRBJ2-3
CASSQVPSYTQYF